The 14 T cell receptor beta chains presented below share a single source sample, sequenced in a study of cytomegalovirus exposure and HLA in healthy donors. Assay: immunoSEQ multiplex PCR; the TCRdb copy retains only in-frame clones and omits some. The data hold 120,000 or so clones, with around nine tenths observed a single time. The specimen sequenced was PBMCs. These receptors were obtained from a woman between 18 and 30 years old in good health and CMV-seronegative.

The CDR3 protein is CASSEGAASQETQYF. CDR3 in DNA: TGTGCCAGCAGCGAAGGGGCGGCATCGCAAGAGACCCAGTACTTC. V gene TRBV11-2 combines with J gene TRBJ2-5; the D gene is possibly TRBD1 (5 bases). The CDR3 contains 15 residues. V shed 5 bases and J shed 2 bases, with 15 bases lying between them. Germline values: CDR1 SGHAT, CDR2 FQNNGV.

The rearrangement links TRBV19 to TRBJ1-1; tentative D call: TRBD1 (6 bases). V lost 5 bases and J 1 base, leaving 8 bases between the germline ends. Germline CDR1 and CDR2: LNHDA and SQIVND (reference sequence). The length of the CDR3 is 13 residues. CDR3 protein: CASSSTGNTEAFF. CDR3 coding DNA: TGTGCCAGTAGTTCGACAGGGAACACTGAAGCTTTCTTT.

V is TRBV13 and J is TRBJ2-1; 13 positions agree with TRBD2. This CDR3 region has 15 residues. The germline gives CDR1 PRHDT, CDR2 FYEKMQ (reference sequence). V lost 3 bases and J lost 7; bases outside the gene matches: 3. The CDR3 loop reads CASSFLTSGGNEQFF. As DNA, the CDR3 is TGTGCCAGCAGCTTTCTGACTAGCGGGGGGAATGAGCAGTTCTTC.

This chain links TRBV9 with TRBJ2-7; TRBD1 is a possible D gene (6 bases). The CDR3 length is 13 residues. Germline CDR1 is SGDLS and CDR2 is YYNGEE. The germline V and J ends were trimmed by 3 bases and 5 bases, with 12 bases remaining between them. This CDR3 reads CASSGQTGNEQYF. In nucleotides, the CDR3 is TGTGCCAGCAGCGGACAAACAGGGAACGAGCAGTACTTC.

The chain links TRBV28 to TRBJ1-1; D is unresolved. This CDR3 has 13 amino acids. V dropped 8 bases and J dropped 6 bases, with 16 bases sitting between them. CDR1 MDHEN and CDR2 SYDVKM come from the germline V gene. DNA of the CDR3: TGTGCCAGCTCAATCCTCCTCGGAGCTGAAGCTTTCTTT. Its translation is CASSILLGAEAFF.

The CDR3 spells CASSLAAGIVTDTQYF. DNA for the CDR3: TGTGCCAGCAGCTTGGCAGCGGGAATCGTAACAGATACGCAGTATTTT. The V call is TRBV5-4, the J call TRBJ2-3; 7 bases align to TRBD2. The V gene end was trimmed by 0 bases and the J gene end by 3 bases; junction bases not matched to a gene: 7. Germline V gene lookup returns CDR1 SGHNT and CDR2 YYREEE (reference sequence). The CDR3 spans 16 residues.

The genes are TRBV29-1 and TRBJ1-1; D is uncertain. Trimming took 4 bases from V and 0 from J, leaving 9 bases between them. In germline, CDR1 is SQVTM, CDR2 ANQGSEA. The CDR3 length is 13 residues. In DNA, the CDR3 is TGCAGCGTTGTTTACAGACTGAACACTGAAGCTTTCTTT. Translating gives CSVVYRLNTEAFF.

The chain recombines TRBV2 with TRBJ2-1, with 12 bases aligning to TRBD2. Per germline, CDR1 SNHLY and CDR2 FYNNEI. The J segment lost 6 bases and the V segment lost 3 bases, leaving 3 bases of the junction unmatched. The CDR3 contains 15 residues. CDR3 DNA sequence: TGTGCCAGCAGTGAGGGGGGACTAGCGGGCAATGAGCAGTTCTTC. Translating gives CASSEGGLAGNEQFF.

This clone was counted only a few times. CDR3 sequence reads: CAIRGLAGVGEQYF. The CDR3 coding sequence is TGTGCCATCAGGGGACTAGCGGGGGTTGGCGAGCAGTACTTC. V is TRBV10-3 and J is TRBJ2-7; 14 positions agree with TRBD2. CDR1 ENHRY and CDR2 SYGVKD come from the germline V gene. V was pared by 6 bases and J by 6 bases, with 4 bases of the junction left unmatched. The CDR3 length is 14 residues.

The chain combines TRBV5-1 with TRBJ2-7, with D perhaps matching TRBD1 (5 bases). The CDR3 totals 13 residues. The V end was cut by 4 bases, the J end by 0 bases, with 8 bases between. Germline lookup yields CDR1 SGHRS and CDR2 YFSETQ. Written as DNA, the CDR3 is TGCGCCAGCAGCATAACAGGCTCCTACGAGCAGTACTTC. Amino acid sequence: CASSITGSYEQYF.

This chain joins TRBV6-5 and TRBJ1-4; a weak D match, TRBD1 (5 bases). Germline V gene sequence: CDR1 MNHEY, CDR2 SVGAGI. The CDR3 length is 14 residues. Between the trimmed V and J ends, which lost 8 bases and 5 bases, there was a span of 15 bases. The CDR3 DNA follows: TGTGCCAGCTCGGGGACGGCGGGGAATGAAAAACTGTTTTTT. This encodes CASSGTAGNEKLFF.

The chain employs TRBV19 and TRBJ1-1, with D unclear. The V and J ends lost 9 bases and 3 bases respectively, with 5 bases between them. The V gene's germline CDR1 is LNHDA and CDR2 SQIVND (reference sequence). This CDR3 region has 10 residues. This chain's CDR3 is CASPDTEAFF. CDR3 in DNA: TGTGCCAGCCCGGACACTGAAGCTTTCTTT.

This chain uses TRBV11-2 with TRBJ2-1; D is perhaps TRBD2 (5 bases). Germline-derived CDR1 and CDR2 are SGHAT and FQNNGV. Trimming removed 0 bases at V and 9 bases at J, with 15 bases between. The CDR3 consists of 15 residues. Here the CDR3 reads CASSLEVSGSGEQFF. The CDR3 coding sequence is TGTGCCAGCAGCTTAGAAGTGTCGGGATCGGGTGAGCAGTTCTTC.

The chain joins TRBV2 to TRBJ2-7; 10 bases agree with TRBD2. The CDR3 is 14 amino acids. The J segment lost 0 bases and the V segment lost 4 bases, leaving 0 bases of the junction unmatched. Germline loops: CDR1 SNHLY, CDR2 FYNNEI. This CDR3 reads CASSGTSGSYEQYF. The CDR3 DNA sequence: TGTGCCAGCAGTGGGACTAGCGGCTCCTACGAGCAGTACTTC.